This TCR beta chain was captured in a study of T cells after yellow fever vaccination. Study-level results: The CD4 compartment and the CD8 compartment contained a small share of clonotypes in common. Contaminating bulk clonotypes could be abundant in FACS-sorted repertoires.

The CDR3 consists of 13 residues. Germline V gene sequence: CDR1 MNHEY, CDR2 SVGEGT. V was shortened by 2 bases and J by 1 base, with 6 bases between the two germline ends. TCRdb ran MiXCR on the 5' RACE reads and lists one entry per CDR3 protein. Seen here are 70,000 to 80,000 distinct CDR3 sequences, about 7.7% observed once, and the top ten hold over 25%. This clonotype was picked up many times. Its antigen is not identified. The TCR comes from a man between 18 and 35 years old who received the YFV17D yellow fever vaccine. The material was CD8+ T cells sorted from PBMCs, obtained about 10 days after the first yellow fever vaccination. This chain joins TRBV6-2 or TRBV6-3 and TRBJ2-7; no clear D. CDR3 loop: CASSYMASYEQYF. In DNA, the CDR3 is TGTGCCAGCAGTTACATGGCTTCCTACGAGCAGTACTTC.